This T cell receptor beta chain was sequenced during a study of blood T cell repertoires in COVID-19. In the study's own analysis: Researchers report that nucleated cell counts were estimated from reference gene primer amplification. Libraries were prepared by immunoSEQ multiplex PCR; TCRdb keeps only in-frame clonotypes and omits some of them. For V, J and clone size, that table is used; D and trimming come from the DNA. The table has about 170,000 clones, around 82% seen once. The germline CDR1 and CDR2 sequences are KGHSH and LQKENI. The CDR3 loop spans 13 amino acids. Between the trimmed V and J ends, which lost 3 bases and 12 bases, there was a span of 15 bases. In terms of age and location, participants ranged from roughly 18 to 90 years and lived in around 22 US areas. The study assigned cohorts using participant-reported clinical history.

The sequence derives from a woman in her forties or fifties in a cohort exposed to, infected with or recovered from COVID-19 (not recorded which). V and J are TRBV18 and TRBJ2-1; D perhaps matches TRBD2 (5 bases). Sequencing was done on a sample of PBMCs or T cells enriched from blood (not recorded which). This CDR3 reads CASSPSGFEGQFF. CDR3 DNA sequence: TGTGCCAGCTCACCCTCGGGGTTCGAGGGGCAGTTCTTC.